This T cell receptor (beta chain) was retrieved from a study of blood T cell repertoires in COVID-19. Germline assignment: CDR1 MNHEY and CDR2 SVGAGI. The CDR3 sequence is 13 residues long. V gave up 7 bases and J gave up 3 bases; unmatched junction bases: 2. Authors' analysis steps: From reference gene primer amplification, estimates of nucleated cell counts were derived. Only in-frame clones appear in the TCRdb table, and some are missing; sequencing was by immunoSEQ multiplex PCR. The V and J calls and the clone size are those of that table, but D and trimming were determined from the DNA. The data contain a few hundred thousand clones, roughly 88% of them singletons.

This clonotype was obtained from a woman in her sixties or seventies with acute or convalescent COVID-19. The V gene is TRBV6-5, the J gene TRBJ1-4; 7 bases line up with TRBD1. The sequenced sample was peripheral blood. The DNA for the CDR3 is TGTGCCAGCAACAGGGGAGCTAATGAAAAACTGTTTTTT. It yields the protein CASNRGANEKLFF.